This T cell receptor (beta chain) was obtained from a study of cytomegalovirus exposure and HLA in healthy donors (dated by TCRdb to 2015 to 2018). In terms of the full investigation: According to a later analysis, one platform produced both the roughly 110 validation repertoires and the 670 or so repertoires of the first cohort. To predict cytomegalovirus infection status, the study combined high-throughput TCR immunosequencing, statistical association of individual TCRs with disease status, and machine learning. A separate validation cohort of over a hundred different subjects was used in addition to the 666-subject first cohort. The study aimed to test whether cataloging public T cell receptors could reveal signatures of past pathogen exposure. The paper as a whole reports these results and caveats: The validation cohort had no HLA typing available for a later analysis, so co-occurrence within that cohort was assessed over all 130 or so repertoires. In vitro tests confirmed that a few of the cytomegalovirus-associated TCR beta chains recognize cytomegalovirus antigens. While some public TCRs were present in many individuals, most TCR sequences turned up only very rarely across donors. Cytomegalovirus status was reported to be diagnosed by the classifier with high specificity and sensitivity in both the original and validation cohorts. Of the cluster scores, roughly 95% were above 0 in a later analysis, which found that TCRs clustered in the first cohort also tended to co-occur in the 90 to 150 validation repertoires. It was suggested by the authors that the approach could potentially be generalized to other disease states and immunological phenotypes. The study gave a list of more than 150 TCR beta chains associated with cytomegalovirus.

Remarks on this clone: It lacks a known antigen. Within one base of it there is no much larger clone, and no base qualities were kept.

Library preparation was by the immunoSEQ multiplex PCR assay. For the original study's pipeline: A statistical classification framework was built to diagnose cytomegalovirus status from the catalog of TCR beta chain sequences. The source is immuneACCESS, and TCRdb retained only in-frame sequences with V and J called. Part of the clones is not carried over; for the studies checked, unresolved V genes explain less than half of this, and the remainder is unexplained. That table supplies the V and J calls and clone size; D and trimming were determined from the DNA. Within this sample are under 250,000 clones, with about three quarters of them counted one time only. The ten largest clones take up 1.2% of the sample. Donors formed part of the validation cohort, which comprised approximately 130 subjects and was distinct from the first cohort of 666 subjects. At the junction V is shortened by 6 bases and J by 8 bases, with 17 bases in between. Measured from the cysteine to the phenylalanine, the CDR3 is 14 residues long. Just the 42-base CDR3 DNA is kept, in frame starting at base 1. Based on the germline V gene, the CDR1 and CDR2 sequences are SNHLY and FYNNEI.

The sequenced sample was PBMCs. The sequence came from a woman aged 25 to 45 in good health and CMV-seronegative. The receptor chain draws on TRBV2 and TRBJ2-1; the D gene identity is not certain. CDR3 region: CASRPPEAWDEQFF. Here is the DNA: TGTGCCAGCAGGCCTCCAGAAGCGTGGGATGAGCAGTTCTTC. The CDR3 plus the reference TRBV2 and TRBJ2-1 genes for the other parts give the full variable domain: EPEVTQTPSHQVTQMGQEVILRCVPISNHLYFYWYRQILGQKVEFLVSFYNNEISEKSEIFDDQFSVERPDGSNFTLKIRSTKLEDSAMYFCASRPPEAWDEQFFGPGTRLTVL.